Following are 6 T cell receptor beta chains from one sample sequenced in a study of blood T cell repertoires in COVID-19. Method: immunoSEQ multiplex PCR; TCRdb's copy keeps in-frame clones and lacks some. The sample shows under 200,000 clones, roughly 84% of them seen only once. The sequenced material came from peripheral blood. The origin of the receptors is a human donor in a cohort sampled during active COVID-19.

The genes are TRBV7-2 and TRBJ2-5; TRBD2 aligns across 10 bases. J gave up 7 bases and V 4 bases, and 9 bases lay outside the gene matches. The CDR3 is 15 amino acids. Germline values: CDR1 SGHTA, CDR2 FQGNSA. In nucleotides, the CDR3 is TGTGCCAGCAGCTCAAGCGGGGGGGTCCCGGGGACCCAGTACTTC. It is translated as CASSSSGGVPGTQYF.

The CDR3 loop is CASGTTGVTGELFF. CDR3 sequence (DNA): TGCGCCAGCGGTACGACAGGGGTAACCGGGGAGCTGTTTTTT. This sequence joins TRBV10-1 and TRBJ2-2, with 8 bases lining up with TRBD1. Germline CDR1 and CDR2: WNHNN and SYGVQD (reference sequence). The trim removed 8 bases at V and 5 bases at J, leaving 7 bases unmatched. The CDR3 covers 14 residues.

The gene calls are TRBV7-6 and TRBJ2-1; 10 bases align to TRBD2. The CDR3 spans 14 residues. Germline CDR1 reads SGHVS; CDR2 reads FNYEAQ. After removal of 2 bases from V and 15 bases from J, the junction contained 10 bases not matched to a gene. DNA for the CDR3: TGTGCCAGCAGCTTACGGCTAGCGGGAGTTACTCGGTTCTTC. This encodes CASSLRLAGVTRFF.

The rearrangement uses TRBV5-6 and TRBJ2-7; D is perhaps TRBD1 (5 bases). V was clipped by 4 bases and J by 6 bases, with 14 bases between them. The CDR3 contains 13 residues. In germline, CDR1 is SGHDT, CDR2 YYEEEE. CDR3 protein: CASSPHQGSEQYF. DNA of the CDR3: TGTGCCAGCAGCCCCCATCAGGGTAGCGAGCAGTACTTC.

This clone was seen once. The rearrangement links TRBV9 to TRBJ2-7; the match to TRBD1 covers 10 bases. V lost 2 bases to trimming and J lost 7 bases; unmatched junction nucleotides: 12. Germline CDR1 and CDR2: SGDLS and YYNGEE. The length of the CDR3 is 16 residues. In nucleotides, the CDR3 is TGTGCCAGCAGCGTGGAGACAGGGGGCGGCTTTAGGGAGCAGTACTTC. Translation gives CASSVETGGGFREQYF.

The chain couples TRBV7-9 to TRBJ2-7; 10 positions match TRBD1. CDR3 length: 16 residues. J was trimmed by 3 bases and V by 4 bases; bases with no gene match: 9. Germline V gene data show CDR1 as SEHNR and CDR2 as FQNEAQ (reference sequence). CDR3 protein: CASSSTGQGVFYEQYF. The CDR3 DNA reads TGTGCCAGCAGCTCAACCGGACAGGGGGTGTTCTACGAGCAGTACTTC.